The clone carrying this T cell receptor beta chain occurred once. Method: immunoSEQ multiplex PCR; TCRdb's copy keeps in-frame clones and lacks some. The table has 39,000 or so clones, 94% seen once. The record originates from a study of T cell changes during pregnancy in multiple sclerosis. V was trimmed by 4 bases and J by 2 bases, leaving 10 bases between them. This CDR3 comprises 13 residues. CDR1 is SGHKS and CDR2 is YYEKEE in the germline V gene (reference sequence). The sample was CD8+ T cells from peripheral blood mononuclear cells, taken in the third trimester of pregnancy. The TCR was taken from a female donor with multiple sclerosis, enrolled in a pregnancy study. The V and J genes are TRBV5-5 and TRBJ2-7; D is ambiguous. CDR3 amino acids: CASSDGLTYEQYF. In DNA form, the CDR3 reads TGTGCCAGCAGCGATGGGCTGACCTACGAGCAGTACTTC.